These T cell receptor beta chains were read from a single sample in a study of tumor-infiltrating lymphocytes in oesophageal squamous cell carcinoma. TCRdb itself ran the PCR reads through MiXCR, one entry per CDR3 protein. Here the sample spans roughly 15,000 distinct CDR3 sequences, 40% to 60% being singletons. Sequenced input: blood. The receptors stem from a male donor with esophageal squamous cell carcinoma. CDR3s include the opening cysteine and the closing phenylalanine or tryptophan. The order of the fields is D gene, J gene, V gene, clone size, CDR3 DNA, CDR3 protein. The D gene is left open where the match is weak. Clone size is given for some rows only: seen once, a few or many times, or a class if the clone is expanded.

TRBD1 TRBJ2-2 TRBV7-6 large TGTGCCAGCAGCCCAGGGACAGGGGTGGCCGGGGAGCTGTTTTTT CASSPGTGVAGELFF
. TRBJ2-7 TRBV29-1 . TGCAGCGTTGAAGTTCCCAGCTCCTACGAGCAGTACTTC CSVEVPSSYEQYF
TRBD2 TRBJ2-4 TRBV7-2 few TGTGCCAGCAGCTTCAGGACTAGCGGAGGGAACACCGGGGAGCTGTACTTC CASSFRTSGGNTGELYF
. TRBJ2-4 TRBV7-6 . TGTGCCAGCAGTCTACAGGGACTGAAAGCCAAAAACATTCAGTACTTC CASSLQGLKAKNIQYF
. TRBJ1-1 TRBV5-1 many TGCGCCAGCAGCCCCGACCGGGCGAGGGGCACTGAAGCTTTCTTT CASSPDRARGTEAFF
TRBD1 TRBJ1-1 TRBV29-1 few TGCAGCGGAGACCCGGGACAGGGGACTGAAGCTTTCTTT CSGDPGQGTEAFF
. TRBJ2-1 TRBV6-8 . TGTGCCAGCAGAGAGGACGGGACGTACAATGAGCAGTTCTTC CASREDGTYNEQFF
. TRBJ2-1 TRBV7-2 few TGTGCCAGCAGCTCCCCTAGTGTAAGAGGGCAGTTCTTC CASSSPSVRGQFF
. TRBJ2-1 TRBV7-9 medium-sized TGTGCCAGCAGCTTAGATAGGAGCGTAGCCGCTGAGCAGTTCTTC CASSLDRSVAAEQFF
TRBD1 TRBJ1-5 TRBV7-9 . TGTGCCAGCAGCTCCACCGGACAGGGCTTAGGCAATCAGCCCCAGCATTTT CASSSTGQGLGNQPQHF
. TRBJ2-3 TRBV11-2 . TGTGCCAGCAGCTCTGACACAGATACGCAGTATTTT CASSSDTDTQYF
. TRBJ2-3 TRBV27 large TGTGCCAGCAGTTTATACCCCACGGGATTTGGCACAGATACGCAGTATTTT CASSLYPTGFGTDTQYF
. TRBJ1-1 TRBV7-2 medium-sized TGTGCCAGCAGCTTAGCCTCAGGGAGGCTGAACACTGAAGCTTTCTTT CASSLASGRLNTEAFF
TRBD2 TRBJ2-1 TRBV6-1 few TGTGCCAGCAGAGACCTAGCGGGACTAACCTACAATGAGCAGTTCTTC CASRDLAGLTYNEQFF
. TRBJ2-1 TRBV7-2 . TGTGCCAGCAGCCGCGGAAATTCAGGGGATGAGCAGTTCTTC CASSRGNSGDEQFF
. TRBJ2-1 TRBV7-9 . TGTGCCAGCAGCTTAAGTGGGCAGGGCAATGAGCAGTTCTTC CASSLSGQGNEQFF
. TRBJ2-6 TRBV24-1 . TGTGCCACCAGTTTGACTAACTCTGGGGCCAACGTCCTGACTTTC CATSLTNSGANVLTF
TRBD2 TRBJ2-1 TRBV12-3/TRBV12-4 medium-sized TGTGCCAGCAAAAGTGGCGGGAGTAAAATTGAGCAGTTCTTC CASKSGGSKIEQFF
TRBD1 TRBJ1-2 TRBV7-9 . TGTGCCAGCAGTGCTTCCGGGACAGCCAAGCACTATGGCTACACCTTC CASSASGTAKHYGYTF
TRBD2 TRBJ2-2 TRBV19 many TGTGCCAGTAGTAGCCTAGCGGGAGTAGGGACCGGGGAGCTGTTTTTT CASSSLAGVGTGELFF
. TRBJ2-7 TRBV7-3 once TGTGCCAGCAGCCCCGGCGGAGGGGACTCCTACGAGCAGTACTTC CASSPGGGDSYEQYF
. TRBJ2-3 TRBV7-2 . TGTGCCAGCAGTTCGGCAGGGGCCCGCGTGGACTTC CASSSAGARVDF
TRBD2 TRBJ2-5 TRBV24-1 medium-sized TGTGCCACCAGTGATGCGGGAGGAGCCCAAGAGACCCAGTACTTC CATSDAGGAQETQYF
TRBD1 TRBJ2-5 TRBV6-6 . TGTGCCAGCAGGACCGGACAGGGCCTCGGAGAGACCCAGTACTTC CASRTGQGLGETQYF
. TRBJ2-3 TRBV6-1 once TGTGCCACCGAAAAGGGGGGGACAGATACGCAGTATTTT CATEKGGTDTQYF
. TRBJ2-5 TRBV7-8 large TGTGCCAGCAGCGCCCGAACAGGGCGGGGGAGTGTAGAGACCCAGTACTTC CASSARTGRGSVETQYF
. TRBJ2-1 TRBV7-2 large TGTGCCAGCGCCGCAGACCTCGTTGTTACTGAGCAGTTCTTC CASAADLVVTEQFF
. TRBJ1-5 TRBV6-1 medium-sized TGTGCCAGCAGATCCCGACCCACCGTCAGGACCCAGCATTTT CASRSRPTVRTQHF
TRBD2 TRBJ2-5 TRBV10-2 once TGCGCCAGCAGCTTACTAGCGGGGGTAGGAGAGACCCAGTACTTC CASSLLAGVGETQYF
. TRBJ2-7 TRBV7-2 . TGTGCCAGCAGCGCAGGTTACCTTCGCTCCTACGAGCAGTACTTC CASSAGYLRSYEQYF
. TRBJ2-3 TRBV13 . TGTGCCAGCAGCTACCCCGTTGGGGAAACAGATACGCAGTATTTT CASSYPVGETDTQYF
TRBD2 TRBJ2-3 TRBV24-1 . TGTGCCACCAGTGATCCGGGACTAGCGGGGAGCTATACGCAGTATTTT CATSDPGLAGSYTQYF
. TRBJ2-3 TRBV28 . TGTGCCAGCAGCCCGCCGGGAAGCCTCACAGATACGCAGTATTTT CASSPPGSLTDTQYF
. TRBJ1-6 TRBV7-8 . TGTGCCAGCAGCTTAGGGTTCGATTCACCCCTCCACTTT CASSLGFDSPLHF
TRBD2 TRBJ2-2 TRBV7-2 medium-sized TGTGCCAGCAGCTTACAAGCGGGAGGGCGTCACACCGGGGAGCTGTTTTTT CASSLQAGGRHTGELFF
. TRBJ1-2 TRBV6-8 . TGTGCCAGCAGTGTACCCGAGGCTCATGGCTACACCTTC CASSVPEAHGYTF
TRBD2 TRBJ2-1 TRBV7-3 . TGTGCCAGCAGCATCGGGACTAACAATGAGCAGTTCTTC CASSIGTNNEQFF
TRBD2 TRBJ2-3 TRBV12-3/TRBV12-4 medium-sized TGTGCCAGCAGTCCCGGGACTAGCGGGAGCGCAGATACGCAGTATTTT CASSPGTSGSADTQYF
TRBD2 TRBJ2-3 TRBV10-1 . TGCGCCAGCAGTGACCGTAGCGGGAGCGGGTCAGATACGCAGTATTTT CASSDRSGSGSDTQYF
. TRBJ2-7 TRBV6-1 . TGTGCCAGCAGTCCACTGGTCTCCTACAATGAGCAGTACTTC CASSPLVSYNEQYF
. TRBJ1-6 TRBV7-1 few TGTGCCAGCAGTCATCAGGACTATAATTCACCCCTCCACTTT CASSHQDYNSPLHF
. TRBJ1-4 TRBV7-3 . TGTGCCAGCAGCTCCTACGGGGATACGCAGTTTTTT CASSSYGDTQFF
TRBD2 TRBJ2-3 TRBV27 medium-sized TGTGCCAGCAGTAGGGGACTAGCGGGAGCAGATACGCAGTATTTT CASSRGLAGADTQYF
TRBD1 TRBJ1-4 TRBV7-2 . TGTGCCAGCAGCACTCGACAGGGGCATAATGAAAAACTGTTTTTT CASSTRQGHNEKLFF
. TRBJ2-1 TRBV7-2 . TGTGCCAGCAGCTTAGTGGCGATCGGGGAGCTGTATTTT CASSLVAIGELYF
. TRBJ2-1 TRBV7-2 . TGTGCCAGCAGCCCCGGGACGGACAATGAGCAGTTCTTC CASSPGTDNEQFF
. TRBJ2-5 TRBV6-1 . TGTGCCAGCATTGTGGGATCCCAAGAGACCCAGTACTTC CASIVGSQETQYF
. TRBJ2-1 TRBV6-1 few TGTGCCAGCAGGTCACAGGGAGACAATGAGCAGTTCTTC CASRSQGDNEQFF
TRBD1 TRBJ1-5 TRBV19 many TGTGCCAGTAGTATTTGGGCAGGGGGTAACCAGCCCCAGCATTTT CASSIWAGGNQPQHF
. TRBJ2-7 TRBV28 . TGTGCCAGCAGTTTACCCGACTCCCCCGCTAGTGAGACCCAGTACTTT CASSLPDSPASETQYF
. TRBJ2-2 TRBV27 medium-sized TGTGCCAGCAGTTTACGGAGGAGCACCGGGGAGCTGTTTTTT CASSLRRSTGELFF